Listed below are T cell receptor beta chains from one sample, sequenced in a study of beta chain features in type 1 diabetes. The table came from immunoSEQ multiplex PCR; TCRdb's copy has only in-frame clones and leaves some out. The sample consists of hundreds of thousands of clones, about 63% of them appearing once. The sample taken for sequencing was naive CD4+ T cells from blood. These receptors all come from a man aged 30-40 years in good health. The CDR3 runs from the conserved cysteine through the conserved F or W. D genes are given only for firm matches. Clone size is shown for a subset of rows, as once, few, many or a class of expanded clone.

j_call clone_size v_call d_call cdr3_nt cdr3_aa
TRBJ2-3 - TRBV10-1 - TGCGCCAGCAGCAAACAAGACGGTCAGGGCACGCAGTATTTT CASSKQDGQGTQYF
TRBJ2-2 - TRBV5-1 - TGCGCCAGCAGAAAGGAGGCCGGGGAGCTGTTTTTT CASRKEAGELFF
TRBJ2-5 few TRBV11-2 - TGTGCCAGCAGCCGAGGGGAATTTTCAGAGACCCAGTACTTC CASSRGEFSETQYF
TRBJ2-4 once TRBV7-2 - TGTGCCAGCAGCTTAGGTTTTGTAATACGAGACATTCAGTACTTC CASSLGFVIRDIQYF
TRBJ2-1 few TRBV7-9 TRBD2 TGTGCCAGCAGCTTAGCAGCGGGAGGGAAAAATGAGCAGTTCTTC CASSLAAGGKNEQFF
TRBJ2-7 few TRBV30 TRBD1 TGTGCCGCAGCCGGACAGGGAATTGGCAGCGAGCAGTACTTC CAAAGQGIGSEQYF
TRBJ2-5 - TRBV10-3 TRBD1 TGTGCCATCAGTGATAGACAGGGCCCCGCAGAGACCCAGTACTTC CAISDRQGPAETQYF
TRBJ2-1 - TRBV7-6 - TGTGCCAGCAGCTTAGTTGCGGGGAGCTCCTACAATGAGCAGTTCTTC CASSLVAGSSYNEQFF
TRBJ2-7 - TRBV29-1 - TGCAGCGTTGAAGATAGATCGTCGGGATACGAGCAGTACTTC CSVEDRSSGYEQYF
TRBJ2-5 - TRBV30 - TGTGCCTGGAGTCAACGGTTGTCAGGGGGGCGAGAGACCCAGTACTTC CAWSQRLSGGRETQYF
TRBJ2-4 - TRBV5-1 - TGCGCCAGCAGCTTAGACAGCAAAAACATTCAGTACTTC CASSLDSKNIQYF
TRBJ1-5 - TRBV9 - TGTGCCAGCAGCGTAGATCCAGTGAGCAATCAGCCCCAGCATTTT CASSVDPVSNQPQHF
TRBJ2-3 - TRBV30 TRBD2 TGTGCCTTTAGCGGGGGGCGCACAGATACGCAGTATTTT CAFSGGRTDTQYF
TRBJ2-5 - TRBV6-1 - TGTGCCAGCAGTGAAATTGGAGGGAGCCACGAGACCCAGTACTTC CASSEIGGSHETQYF
TRBJ2-3 - TRBV4-3 - TGCGCCAGCAGCCAAGGCGGAGGGAGGAGGTGGGCAGATACGCAGTATTTT CASSQGGGRRWADTQYF
TRBJ1-5 - TRBV2 - TGTGCCAGCAGTATACAGGGAGAAGGGCAGCCCCAGCATTTT CASSIQGEGQPQHF
TRBJ2-1 - TRBV25-1 TRBD2 TGTGCCAGCAGGGGACCGACTAGCGGGGACTCCTACAATGAGCAGTTCTTC CASRGPTSGDSYNEQFF
TRBJ1-1 - TRBV30 TRBD1 TGTGCCTGGAGTATCTCAGGGGGCATCACTGAAGCTTTCTTT CAWSISGGITEAFF
TRBJ1-1 - TRBV7-2 TRBD1 TGTGCCAGCAGCCCCGACAGGGCAGCCACTGAAGCTTTCTTT CASSPDRAATEAFF
TRBJ2-3 - TRBV7-9 TRBD2 TGTGCCAGCAGTATAACTAGCGGTACAGATACGCAGTATTTT CASSITSGTDTQYF
TRBJ2-6 - TRBV29-1 - TGCAGCGTTGACACAGGGTCTGGGGCCAACGTCCTGACTTTC CSVDTGSGANVLTF
TRBJ2-1 few TRBV30 - TGTGCCTGGAGTCCGGGACGGCGAGGCAATGAGCAGTTCTTC CAWSPGRRGNEQFF
TRBJ2-3 - TRBV9 TRBD1 TGTGCCAGCAGCGCCCAGGGACAGGGATACACAGATACGCAGTATTTT CASSAQGQGYTDTQYF
TRBJ2-1 few TRBV7-2 - TGTGCCAGCAGCCGGGGGGCATCCTACAATGAGCAGTTCTTC CASSRGASYNEQFF
TRBJ2-3 - TRBV5-4 - TGTGCCAGCAGCTCAACAGAGGCAGATACGCAGTATTTT CASSSTEADTQYF
TRBJ1-2 - TRBV5-8 TRBD1 TGTGCCAGCAGGCGACAGGGCGACGGTGGCTACACCTTC CASRRQGDGGYTF
TRBJ2-6 - TRBV30 - TGTGCCTGGAGTGACGCCCCGGGGCCCCTCTCTGGGGCCAACGTCCTGACTTTC CAWSDAPGPLSGANVLTF
TRBJ2-5 - TRBV18 - TGTGCCAGCTCACCAACGGAGGGGAGTTGGGAGACCCAGTACTTC CASSPTEGSWETQYF
TRBJ1-2 - TRBV7-9 - TGTGCCAGCAGCTTAATCCGGGTAGGCTACACCTTC CASSLIRVGYTF
TRBJ2-7 once TRBV29-1 - TGCAGCGTTGAAACCTTTCTCGGCGACGAGCAGTACTTC CSVETFLGDEQYF
TRBJ2-7 - TRBV29-1 TRBD1 TGCAGCGGCAGACAGGGGAACCACCCCTACGAGCAGTACTTC CSGRQGNHPYEQYF
TRBJ2-3 - TRBV2 - TGTGCCAGCCGGGCCCCTAGCACAGATACGCAGTATTTT CASRAPSTDTQYF
TRBJ2-3 few TRBV29-1 - TGCAGCGTCGGGGTTCGGGGTGAGCAGGATACGCAGTATTTT CSVGVRGEQDTQYF
TRBJ1-1 - TRBV6-6 - TGTGCCAGCAGTTTCGTCGACACTGAAGCTTTCTTT CASSFVDTEAFF
TRBJ2-1 - TRBV29-1 TRBD2 TGCAGCGTCCCTGCTAGCGGGAGAACACTGTACAATGAGCAGTTCTTC CSVPASGRTLYNEQFF
TRBJ2-3 - TRBV15 TRBD2 TGTGCCACCAGCCGGGGGCCTAGCGGGGATATAGATACGCAGTATTTT CATSRGPSGDIDTQYF
TRBJ2-7 - TRBV18 - TGTGCCAGCTCCCCCGTTGCGCCGGCCTACGAGCAGTACTTC CASSPVAPAYEQYF
TRBJ2-1 - TRBV5-1 - TGCGCCAGCAGCTTTGGCGGCACCTCCTACAATGAGCAGTTCTTC CASSFGGTSYNEQFF
TRBJ2-3 - TRBV18 - TGTGCCAGCTCACCCCGAACGGGGGTCCCAGATACGCAGTATTTT CASSPRTGVPDTQYF
TRBJ2-3 - TRBV30 - TGTGCCTGGAGTGGAGTGGGGGCCGGGAGTAGCACAGATACGCAGTATTTT CAWSGVGAGSSTDTQYF
TRBJ2-5 - TRBV7-9 TRBD1 TGTGCCAGCAGTCCAGGGGGTATTGAGCAAGAGACCCAGTACTTC CASSPGGIEQETQYF
TRBJ2-1 once TRBV7-2 - TGTGCCAGCAGCTCCCCCGGGAGAGGATCCTACAATGAGCAGTTCTTC CASSSPGRGSYNEQFF